This T cell receptor (beta chain) was identified in a study of CD8+CD57+ T cells in acquired aplastic anemia. Whole-study results and caveats: Shared by patients and controls, 25 to 30 CD8+ CDR3s were abundant in patients.

Germline V lookup: CDR1 MDHEN, CDR2 SYDVKM. The CDR3 is 13 amino acids. V lost 4 bases and J 1 base, leaving 7 bases between the germline ends. Genomic DNA acted as the template from which TCR beta VDJ combination and CDR3 sequence profiling were carried out. MiXCR was run by TCRdb on the reads, yielding one entry per CDR3 protein. This table holds 150,000 to 200,000 distinct CDR3 sequences, about 47% found once. This clonotype has at least ten counts. Its antigen is not identified. This rearrangement joins TRBV28 to TRBJ2-5; D possibly matches TRBD1 or TRBD2 (5 bases each). This clonotype was obtained from a human donor in good health. The sequenced sample was sorted CD4+, CD8+, or CD8+CD57+ T cells (not recorded which) from PBMCs. The CDR3 region has the DNA TGTGCCAGCAGTTCCGGGGCCCAAGAGACCCAGTACTTC. Translating it yields CASSSGAQETQYF.